The 17 T cell receptor beta chains presented below share a single source sample, sequenced in a study of T cells in Graves' hyperthyroidism and ophthalmopathy. The source material, RNA transcripts, was used to amplify TCR beta CDR3 regions. In the first-round RT-PCR of the TCR CDR3, the HTBI primer set was used. TCRdb processed the multiplex PCR reads anew with MiXCR; each CDR3 protein has one entry. The data show hundreds of thousands of distinct CDR3 sequences, over 11% seen once. The sequenced material came from blood. The receptors here all came from a man between 45 and 60 years old with Graves' ophthalmopathy.

To note about this clonotype: Germline is not matched at one junction end, which may reflect a read error. V gene TRBV7-7 combines with J gene TRBJ2-3; weak D call: TRBD2 (6 bases). Germline V gives CDR1 SSHAT, CDR2 FNYEAQ (reference sequence). The CDR3 runs 15 residues. CDR3 protein: CASSPLAVLTDTQYF. CDR3 sequence (DNA): TGTGCTAGCAGCCCCTTAGCGGTCCTCACAGATACGCAGTATTTT.

This clonotype appeared a few times. This chain links TRBV7-9 with TRBJ2-2, with 7 bases fitting TRBD2. The CDR3 is 15 residues long. Per germline, CDR1 SEHNR and CDR2 FQNEAQ (reference sequence). V trimming: 2 bases; J trimming: 9 bases; junction bases outside the gene matches: 9. CDR3 region: CASSLRTRPRRELFF. For the CDR3, the DNA is TGTGCCAGCAGCTTAAGGACTAGGCCTCGCCGGGAGCTGTTTTTT. Complete variable domain (other parts from reference TRBV7-9 and TRBJ2-2): DTGVSQNPRHKITKRGQNVTFRCDPISEHNRLYWYRQTLGQGPEFLTYFQNEAQLEKSRLLSDRFSAERPKGSFSTLEIQRTEQGDSAMYLCASSLRTRPRRELFFGEGSRLTVL.

Ten or more counts support this clonotype. The V call is TRBV20-1, the J call TRBJ2-5; D may be TRBD1 (5 bases). V lost 6 bases to trimming and J lost 8 bases, with 19 bases between them. The CDR3 totals 13 residues. Germline V lookup: CDR1 DFQATT, CDR2 SNEGSKA (reference sequence). CDR3 in amino acids: CSAPQGVLNTQYF. The CDR3 DNA follows: TGCAGTGCACCTCAGGGCGTTCTTAATACCCAGTACTTC.

This clonotype was recorded many times. The V and J genes are TRBV2 and TRBJ1-6; a possible D gene is TRBD1 (6 bases). Trimming removed 7 bases from V and 8 bases from J, with 18 bases in between. The CDR3 is 15 amino acids. Germline V gene lookup returns CDR1 SNHLY and CDR2 FYNNEI. CDR3 DNA: TGTGCCAGCAATCGGTTGGTGGGGGCGGATTCACCCCTCCACTTT. Its translation: CASNRLVGADSPLHF.

In this sample, this clonotype turned up a few times. J is TRBJ2-2 and V is TRBV7-9; the D gene is possibly TRBD2 (6 bases). CDR1 is SEHNR, CDR2 FQNEAQ, per germline (reference sequence). This CDR3 is built from 17 residues. Trimming stripped 2 bases from V and 1 base from J, with 14 bases between. CDR3 sequence: CASSLLRTTKNTGELFF. The CDR3 DNA follows: TGTGCCAGCAGCTTACTTAGGACTACAAAGAACACCGGGGAGCTGTTTTTT.

This clonotype was seen more than once but under ten times. The chain is built from TRBV27 and TRBJ1-1; 12 nucleotides agree with TRBD1. CDR1 and CDR2 from the germline V gene are MNHEY and SMNVEV (reference sequence). This CDR3 is built from 14 residues. The CDR3, as DNA: TGTGCAGCAAGGGACAGGGGGCTTAACACTGAAGCTTTCTTT. Amino acids: CAARDRGLNTEAFF.

This clonotype came up many times. The V and J genes are TRBV30 and TRBJ1-4; D call uncertain. The CDR3 is 12 amino acids. CDR1 and CDR2 (germline): GTSNPN, SVGIG (reference sequence). The V gene lost 4 bases and the J gene lost 8 bases, with 11 bases spanning the gap. CDR3 residues: CAWTGVGEKLFF. The CDR3 coding sequence is TGTGCCTGGACCGGGGTTGGAGAAAAACTGTTTTTT. The whole variable domain, filled in from reference TRBV30 and TRBJ1-4, reads SQTIHQWPATLVQPVGSPLSLECTVEGTSNPNLYWYRQAAGRGLQLLFYSVGIGQISSEVPQNLSASRPQDRQFILSSKKLLLSDSGFYLCAWTGVGEKLFFGSGTQLSVL.

In its sample, this clonotype was seen many times. The chain uses TRBV27 and TRBJ2-7, with TRBD2 identical over 8 bases. There are 15 residues in the CDR3. With V trimmed by 7 bases and J by 6 bases, 14 bases remained unmatched. Germline assignment: CDR1 MNHEY and CDR2 SMNVEV (reference sequence). DNA for the CDR3: TGTGCCAGCACTTTGCGGGGGGTAGCGGGTGGCGAGCAGTACTTC. This translates into CASTLRGVAGGEQYF.

This clonotype appeared many times. V gene TRBV5-1 combines with J gene TRBJ1-5; D ambiguous. Germline CDR1 SGHRS, CDR2 YFSETQ. CDR3 length: 16 residues. V was clipped by 1 base and J by 0 bases, with 11 bases between them. The CDR3 spells CASSLLPGFSNQPQHF. CDR3 nucleotide sequence: TGCGCCAGCAGCTTGCTGCCAGGTTTTAGCAATCAGCCCCAGCATTTT.

This clonotype came up a few times. The chain recombines TRBV7-9 with TRBJ1-4; 9 nucleotides agree with TRBD1. Trimming took 5 bases from V and 7 from J; bases not matched to a gene: 5. This CDR3 is 14 amino acids long. CDR1 SEHNR and CDR2 FQNEAQ come from the germline V gene (reference sequence). The chain's CDR3 is CASSLDRGSEKLFF. The DNA of the CDR3 is TGTGCCAGCAGCCTAGACAGGGGGAGTGAAAAACTGTTTTTT.

This clonotype has ten or more counts. V and J are TRBV28 and TRBJ2-5; perhaps D is TRBD1 or TRBD2 (5 bases each). The CDR3 is 13 amino acids. V lost 6 bases and J 4 bases, leaving 12 bases between the germline ends. CDR1 and CDR2 from the germline V gene are MDHEN and SYDVKM. This chain's CDR3 is CASRRDPGETQYF. CDR3 coding DNA: TGTGCCAGCAGAAGGGACCCTGGAGAGACCCAGTACTTC.

There are a few counts of this clonotype. The J gene is TRBJ2-6, the V gene TRBV20-1; either TRBD1 or TRBD2 may supply D (5 bases each). Trimming took off 6 bases at V and 4 bases at J, with 10 bases between the two ends. The CDR3 length is 13 residues. Germline V gives CDR1 DFQATT, CDR2 SNEGSKA (reference sequence). CDR3 sequence (DNA): TGCAGTGCCGGGACCCCGGGGGCCAACGTCCTGACTTTC. It yields the protein CSAGTPGANVLTF.

There are many counts of this clonotype. The V and J genes are TRBV18 and TRBJ2-1; D is uncertain. Trimming shortened V by 2 bases and J by 5 bases, and 10 bases separated the two germline ends. Germline V gene data show CDR1 as KGHSH and CDR2 as LQKENI. The CDR3 runs to 14 residues. For the CDR3, the DNA is TGTGCCAGCTCACCATTGCTGGATAACAATGAGCAGTTCTTC. This translates into CASSPLLDNNEQFF.

This clonotype has a count of ten or more. The CDR3 sequence is CASSLDYGGEAFF. CDR3 sequence (DNA): TGTGCCAGCAGCTTAGATTACGGGGGTGAAGCTTTCTTT. The V and J genes are TRBV11-3 and TRBJ1-1; possible D gene TRBD1, 5 bases. The CDR3 length is 13 residues. V dropped 0 bases and J dropped 7 bases, with 9 bases sitting between them. Germline lookup yields CDR1 SGHNT and CDR2 YENEEA.

This clonotype was counted once. This may come from a read error, since a much larger clone is one base off. V usage is TRBV20-1 and J usage is TRBJ2-3; D not certain. This CDR3 has 10 residues. V lost 0 bases to trimming and J lost 14 bases, with 9 bases between them. CDR1 is DFQATT and CDR2 is SNEGSKA in the germline V gene (reference sequence). In nucleotides, the CDR3 is TGCAGTGCTAGAGACTCGATCTTGTATTTT. Encoded protein: CSARDSILYF.

This clonotype has only a few counts. The chain has TRBV24-1 and TRBJ2-1; D unresolved. The CDR3 extends over 14 amino acids. Germline assignment: CDR1 KGHDR and CDR2 SFDVKD. The V end lost 4 bases, the J end lost 3 bases, and 9 bases lay between the germline ends. The CDR3 coding sequence is TGTGCCACCAGTGAAACTGACGGCTACAATGAGCAGTTCTTC. Protein product: CATSETDGYNEQFF.

There are many counts of this clonotype. The chain links TRBV20-1 to TRBJ2-7, with D uncertain. Germline V CDR1 and CDR2: DFQATT, SNEGSKA (reference sequence). There are 13 residues in the CDR3. V gave up 6 bases and J gave up 6 bases, with 18 bases separating them. DNA of the CDR3: TGCAGTGCAACCAGGCCAGAGTGGGCCGAGCAGTACTTC. Protein product: CSATRPEWAEQYF.